A single sample is the source of the 30 T cell receptor beta chains below, sequenced in a study of persistence of HIV-infected CD4 T cells (dated by TCRdb to between 2020 and 2021). The sample's treatment or condition, from its label and the paper: suppressive antiretroviral therapy. Cells were stimulated with lysates of CMV-infected fibroblasts at 9 to 10 ug/mL. Memory CD4+ T cells that did not respond, being CD40L-negative, CD69-negative and CD45RO-high, were sorted as memory populations depleted of antigen-responding cells. The immunoSEQ hsTCRB assay version 4 in survey mode was used to sequence TCRbeta repertoires from genomic DNA. TCRdb took this table from immuneACCESS and kept in-frame rearrangements with V and J called. Such tables lack part of the clones; where checked against another copy, unresolved V genes explain under half of the gap, and the rest is unexplained. The sample yields 50,000 or so clones; about four fifths were counted once. The ten largest clones capture around 3% of the sample.

No antigen has been assigned to these receptors. The sample was CD4+ T cells sorted from PBMCs after approximately 19-hour stimulation, taken from a patient who received antiretroviral therapy. Sample cell subset or site, as interpreted from the label and publication: CD40L-CD69- CD45RO-high memory CD4 T cells not responding to CMV lysate. The receptors derive from an adult man with HIV who was CMV-seropositive.

The V and J genes are TRBV12-3 or TRBV12-4 and TRBJ2-3; tentatively, D is TRBD2 (6 bases). V lost 6 bases and J 7 bases, leaving 14 bases between the germline ends. The CDR3 is 13 amino acids. CDR3 in DNA: TGTGCCAGCAGCCGCAGGGACTTTTATACGCAGTATTTT. Protein: CASSRRDFYTQYF.

The V gene is TRBV5-4, the J gene TRBJ2-2, with TRBD2 identical over 12 bases. Germline V lookup: CDR1 SGHNT, CDR2 YYREEE (reference sequence). There are 16 residues in the CDR3. The V gene end was trimmed by 5 bases and the J gene end by 5 bases; junction bases not matched to a gene: 7. CDR3 in DNA: TGTGCCAGCAGGTTTGCCGGGACTAGCGGGACCGGGGAGCTGTTTTTT. Amino acid sequence: CASRFAGTSGTGELFF.

The genes are TRBV5-4 and TRBJ1-1, with D perhaps TRBD1 (5 bases). V was cut by 1 base and J by 8 bases, with 15 bases left in between. The CDR3 spans 14 residues. CDR1 and CDR2 (germline): SGHNT, YYREEE (reference sequence). DNA for the CDR3: TGTGCCAGCAGCTTGATATACGGAGGGGCGGAAGCTTTCTTT. Translated, it gives CASSLIYGGAEAFF.

J is TRBJ1-5 and V is TRBV2, with a tentative D call TRBD1 (5 bases). Germline CDR1 reads SNHLY; CDR2 reads FYNNEI. Between the trimmed V and J ends, which lost 4 bases and 4 bases, there was a span of 11 bases. The CDR3 extends over 14 amino acids. Written as DNA, the CDR3 is TGTGCCAGCAGTGCGCAGGGTTTGAATCAGCCCCAGCATTTT. Translation: CASSAQGLNQPQHF.

This clone was picked up one time. The chain has TRBV3-1 (or the pseudogene TRBV3-2) and TRBJ2-1, with 7 positions matching TRBD2. V was clipped by 0 bases and J by 3 bases; unmatched bases: 8. The CDR3 has 17 amino acids. Germline lookup yields CDR1 LGHDT and CDR2 YNNKEL (reference sequence). The CDR3 coding sequence is TGTGCCAGCAGCCAAGATCGTATTAGCGGGTTCTACAATGAGCAGTTCTTC. Its protein product is CASSQDRISGFYNEQFF.

The CDR3 region is CASSSPKRDNEQFF. The CDR3 bases are TGCGCCAGCAGCTCCCCCAAAAGAGACAATGAGCAGTTCTTC. The chain employs TRBV5-1 and TRBJ2-1, with D unresolved. V lost 3 bases and J 5 bases, leaving 12 bases between the germline ends. This CDR3 spans 14 amino acids. CDR1 is SGHRS, CDR2 YFSETQ, per germline.

The chain combines TRBV25-1 with TRBJ2-4; tentatively, D is TRBD1 (6 bases). Germline loops: CDR1 MGHDK, CDR2 SYGVNS. Deletions cut 6 bases from V and 9 bases from J, with 12 bases between. This CDR3 spans 12 amino acids. The CDR3 DNA follows: TGTGCCAGCAGCCCACAGGGTATCATTCAGTACTTC. Protein: CASSPQGIIQYF.

This clone was recorded a few times. The CDR3 nucleotides are TGTGCCAGCAGTCTTAGGGGTCCTTTGTCACCCCTCCACTTT. It specifies CASSLRGPLSPLHF. The chain uses TRBV6-5 and TRBJ1-6, with a tentative D call TRBD1 (5 bases). Looked up from germline, CDR1 is MNHEY and CDR2 is SVGAGI. V lost 5 bases, J lost 10 bases, and 15 bases lay in between. The CDR3 spans 14 residues.

This chain links TRBV25-1 with TRBJ2-5; 7 positions agree with TRBD1. V shed 5 bases and J 4 bases; nucleotides not matched to a gene: 4. CDR3 length: 13 residues. Germline V lookup: CDR1 MGHDK, CDR2 SYGVNS. The CDR3, as DNA: TGTGCCAGCAGTCCCCGGGACAGAGAGACCCAGTACTTC. Amino acids: CASSPRDRETQYF.

The chain links TRBV2 to TRBJ1-2, with no clear D. CDR3 size: 13 residues. The V and J ends lost 6 bases and 3 bases respectively, with 11 bases between them. The germline V gene encodes CDR1 SNHLY and CDR2 FYNNEI. CDR3 coding DNA: TGTGCCAGCAGGGACGGTCCGGACTATGGCTACACCTTC. Residues: CASRDGPDYGYTF.

This chain connects TRBV6-5 to TRBJ1-6; 11 positions match TRBD1. This CDR3 is 15 amino acids long. The V and J ends lost 4 bases and 9 bases, in that order; junction bases with no gene match: 5. CDR1 is MNHEY and CDR2 is SVGAGI in the germline V gene. In DNA, the CDR3 is TGTGCCAGCAGTTTCGGACAGGGGGCTGGTTCACCCCTCCACTTT. Protein product: CASSFGQGAGSPLHF.

This clone is a singleton in its sample. This rearrangement joins TRBV30 to TRBJ1-2; unclear D gene. V lost 4 bases and J 5 bases, leaving 14 bases between the germline ends. This CDR3 comprises 13 residues. CDR1 is GTSNPN and CDR2 is SVGIG in the germline V gene (reference sequence). The CDR3 spells CAWNSGFLYGYTF. In nucleotides, the CDR3 is TGTGCCTGGAATTCGGGTTTTCTGTATGGCTACACCTTC.

This clone was observed once. The chain links TRBV5-6 to TRBJ1-2; D unresolved. CDR3 size: 15 residues. V gave up 2 bases and J gave up 6 bases, with 17 bases separating them. CDR1 and CDR2 from the germline V gene are SGHDT and YYEEEE. The CDR3 is CASSFVQERTDGYTF. CDR3 nucleotide sequence: TGTGCCAGCAGCTTTGTGCAGGAGCGGACCGATGGCTACACCTTC.

V is TRBV10-2 and J is TRBJ1-6; tentative D call: TRBD1 (6 bases). This CDR3 has 14 amino acids. Germline-derived CDR1 and CDR2 are WSHSY and SAAADI. Trimming shortened V by 6 bases and J by 7 bases, and 13 bases separated the two germline ends. CDR3 sequence reads: CASRRAGENSPLHF. The CDR3, as DNA: TGCGCCAGCAGGAGGGCAGGGGAAAATTCACCCCTCCACTTT.

V is TRBV6-5 and J is TRBJ1-2; TRBD1 matches at 10 bases. J was trimmed by 8 bases and V by 0 bases; bases with no gene match: 6. The CDR3 spans 15 residues. Germline CDR1 MNHEY, CDR2 SVGAGI. The DNA of the CDR3 is TGTGCCAGCAGTTACTCCGACAGGGGGCGCCGGGGCTACACCTTC. It is translated as CASSYSDRGRRGYTF.

This clone has only one observation. This chain joins TRBV7-2 and TRBJ1-3; 7 bases agree with TRBD1. This CDR3 region has 14 residues. V lost 6 bases, J lost 6 bases, and 8 bases stayed unmatched. Germline loops: CDR1 SGHTA, CDR2 FQGNSA. The CDR3 DNA follows: TGTGCCAGCAGTCTAGACAGGGAAACAAACACCATATATTTT. Its translation is CASSLDRETNTIYF. The variable domain in full, with the rest retrieved from reference TRBV7-2 and TRBJ1-3, is GAGVSQSPSNKVTEKGKDVELRCDPISGHTALYWYRQSLGQGLEFLIYFQGNSAPDKSGLPSDRFSAERTGGSVSTLTIQRTQQEDSAVYLCASSLDRETNTIYFGEGSWLTVV.

V gene TRBV19 combines with J gene TRBJ1-4; the match to TRBD1 covers 10 bases. This CDR3 is 14 amino acids long. Germline CDR1 is LNHDA and CDR2 is SQIVND (reference sequence). V dropped 6 bases and J dropped 10; count of bases not matched to a gene: 8. The DNA for the CDR3 is TGTGCCAGTAGATCAAGGGACAGGGGTGGAAAACTGTTTTTT. Its protein is CASRSRDRGGKLFF.

The V call is TRBV5-6, the J call TRBJ1-1; 9 nucleotides align to TRBD1. This CDR3 is 15 amino acids long. From germline, CDR1 is SGHDT and CDR2 YYEEEE. The V and J ends lost 3 bases and 5 bases, in that order; junction bases with no gene match: 8. In DNA form, the CDR3 reads TGTGCCAGCAGCTCATGGAGGACAGGGGTAACTGAAGCTTTCTTT. It translates to CASSSWRTGVTEAFF.

The rearrangement uses TRBV5-1 and TRBJ1-5; D perhaps matches TRBD1 (5 bases). Trimming stripped 0 bases from V and 5 bases from J, with 6 bases between. The CDR3 contains 13 residues. Germline values: CDR1 SGHRS, CDR2 YFSETQ. The chain's CDR3 is CASSLGGDQPQHF. In nucleotides, the CDR3 is TGCGCCAGCAGCTTGGGGGGGGATCAGCCCCAGCATTTT. The full variable domain, its missing parts supplied by reference TRBV5-1 and TRBJ1-5, is KAGVTQTPRYLIKTRGQQVTLSCSPISGHRSVSWYQQTPGQGLQFLFEYFSETQRNKGNFPGRFSGRQFSNSRSEMNVSTLELGDSALYLCASSLGGDQPQHFGDGTRLSIL.

V and J are TRBV5-1 and TRBJ2-3; a possible D gene is TRBD1 (6 bases). V was pared by 7 bases and J by 4 bases, with 22 bases between. Germline V gene sequence: CDR1 SGHRS, CDR2 YFSETQ. The CDR3 covers 16 residues. This CDR3 is CASGSITDSRADTQYF. The DNA for the CDR3 is TGCGCCAGCGGCTCTATAACGGACAGTAGAGCAGATACGCAGTATTTT.

This chain joins TRBV7-8 and TRBJ1-5, with TRBD1 as a possible D gene (5 bases). The CDR3 consists of 13 residues. Germline V lookup: CDR1 SGHVS, CDR2 FQNEAQ. Trimming stripped 4 bases from V and 4 bases from J, with 8 bases between. The CDR3 spells CASSSRGNQPQHF. CDR3 in DNA: TGTGCCAGCAGCTCCCGGGGGAATCAGCCCCAGCATTTT.

This chain's CDR3 is CAWTGAGYGYTF. The CDR3 nucleotides read TGTGCCTGGACGGGGGCCGGCTATGGCTACACCTTC. V gene TRBV30 combines with J gene TRBJ1-2; the D gene is possibly TRBD1 (6 bases). This CDR3 region has 12 residues. Germline lookup yields CDR1 GTSNPN and CDR2 SVGIG (reference sequence). V was pared by 4 bases and J by 4 bases, with 10 bases between.

Written as DNA, the CDR3 is TGTGCCAGCCGATCCGGGACTAACTCTGGAAACACCATATATTTT. Translated: CASRSGTNSGNTIYF. The genes are TRBV27 and TRBJ1-3, with D perhaps TRBD1 (5 bases). V was pared by 8 bases and J by 0 bases, with 14 bases between. The CDR3 is made up of 15 amino acids. Germline CDR1 MNHEY, CDR2 SMNVEV (reference sequence).

This rearrangement joins TRBV19 to TRBJ2-1; 8 bases map to TRBD2. CDR1 LNHDA and CDR2 SQIVND come from the germline V gene (reference sequence). The J segment lost 5 bases and the V segment lost 10 bases, leaving 13 bases of the junction unmatched. CDR3 length: 15 amino acids. CDR3 region: CATLHGGDADNEQFF. The CDR3 nucleotides are TGTGCCACTCTCCACGGGGGGGACGCAGACAATGAGCAGTTCTTC. The variable domain in full, with the rest retrieved from reference TRBV19 and TRBJ2-1, is DGGITQSPKYLFRKEGQNVTLSCEQNLNHDAMYWYRQDPGQGLRLIYYSQIVNDFQKGDIAEGYSVSREKKESFPLTVTSAQKNPTAFYLCATLHGGDADNEQFFGPGTRLTVL.

This clone was detected a few times. This chain connects TRBV2 to TRBJ1-1; no reliable D call. This CDR3 is 12 amino acids long. Trimming removed 9 bases from V and 1 base from J, with 9 bases in between. Germline V CDR1 and CDR2: SNHLY, FYNNEI. The CDR3 here is CARGTENTEAFF. In DNA, the CDR3 is TGTGCCAGGGGAACAGAGAACACTGAAGCTTTCTTT. Looking up the rest from reference TRBV2 and TRBJ1-1 gives the full variable domain: EPEVTQTPSHQVTQMGQEVILRCVPISNHLYFYWYRQILGQKVEFLVSFYNNEISEKSEIFDDQFSVERPDGSNFTLKIRSTKLEDSAMYFCARGTENTEAFFGQGTRLTVV.

This clone was found once. The V and J genes are TRBV6-5 and TRBJ1-2, with D possibly being TRBD1 (6 bases). The CDR3 spans 14 residues. Trimming removed 0 bases from V and 6 bases from J, with 11 bases in between. In germline, CDR1 is MNHEY, CDR2 SVGAGI. CDR3 protein: CASSYSWGLDGYTF. The CDR3 DNA follows: TGTGCCAGCAGTTACTCCTGGGGGCTCGATGGCTACACCTTC.

The V call is TRBV5-1, the J call TRBJ2-1, with 8 positions matching TRBD2. The length of the CDR3 is 16 residues. J lost 5 bases, V lost 1 base, and 8 bases had no gene match. CDR1 and CDR2 (germline): SGHRS, YFSETQ. The CDR3 sequence is CASSLIKRGRDNEQFF. The CDR3 DNA reads as TGCGCCAGCAGCTTGATCAAGCGGGGGCGAGACAATGAGCAGTTCTTC.

This chain joins TRBV5-1 and TRBJ2-2, with 8 bases aligning to TRBD1. From germline, CDR1 is SGHRS and CDR2 YFSETQ. The length of the CDR3 is 13 residues. V dropped 0 bases and J dropped 12; count of bases not matched to a gene: 4. DNA of the CDR3: TGCGCCAGCAGCTTGGAGTGGACAGGGCAGCTGTTTTTT. This gives the protein CASSLEWTGQLFF.

This rearrangement joins TRBV27 to TRBJ1-6, with D uncertain. The ends were cut back, 3 bases at V and 5 bases at J, with 11 bases in the middle. There are 15 residues in the CDR3. Germline values: CDR1 MNHEY, CDR2 SMNVEV (reference sequence). The CDR3 sequence is CASSFSANHNSPLHF. CDR3 bases: TGTGCCAGCAGTTTTTCAGCGAACCATAATTCACCCCTCCACTTT.

This clone was seen more than once but under ten times. The V gene is TRBV6-6, the J gene TRBJ1-1; 7 bases map to TRBD1. The germline V gene encodes CDR1 MNHNY and CDR2 SVGAGI (reference sequence). Unmatched junction bases numbered 2, after V lost 4 bases and J lost 0 bases. This CDR3 spans 14 amino acids. CDR3 DNA: TGTGCCAGCAGTTCGGACAGGCTGAACACTGAAGCTTTCTTT. The encoded protein is CASSSDRLNTEAFF.